Listed below are T cell receptor beta chains from one sample, sequenced in a study of PD-1 blockade in classical Hodgkin lymphoma. Sequenced by immunoSEQ multiplex PCR; TCRdb stores in-frame clones only, minus some. The top ten clones hold roughly 10% of a sample with approximately 58,000 clones, approximately 89% of them seen once. The sequences come from peripheral blood mononuclear cells (PBMCs), collected before the second cycle of nivolumab. The source of these receptors is a human donor with classical Hodgkin lymphoma. The CDR3 runs from the conserved cysteine through the conserved F or W. Fields, in order: V gene, CDR3 protein.

>TRBV10-3
CAISEEIRTYGYTF
>TRBV11-2
CASSLGAVSGELFF
>TRBV5-1
CASSSPDAMNTEAFF
>TRBV25-1
CASTVRGDEQYF
>TRBV15
CATRQAPRGDTGELFF
>TRBV13
CASSLQGTKNSPLHF
>TRBV9
CASSAKAVAGGSYNEQFF
>TRBV19
CASSRQGWGEQYF
>TRBV7-9
CASSPQMWNTEAFF
>TRBV9
CASSVAVGQNYGYTF
>TRBV5-1
CASSSGTHVTSYEQYF
>TRBV4-2
CATHGQLNTEAFF
>TRBV9
CASSVSYGTQYF
>TRBV4-2
CASSQDKGTGELFF
>TRBV7-2
CASSLWLAGGPYTDTQYF
>TRBV7-2
CASSLGTGGRAFF
>TRBV27
CASTQEGGEQYF
>TRBV27
CASSLQGPSYNEQFF
>TRBV19
CASRRGDRGSNQPQHF
>TRBV5-4
CASSWDWADTQYF
>TRBV12-5
CASGLAMGTTSELNTGELFF
>TRBV4-2
CASSQFGLAGGPEQFF
>TRBV7-9
CASSSTDTQYF
>TRBV4-2
CASSPPGRENTGELFF
>TRBV19
CASSSRGEGEQYF
>TRBV15
CATSRVPSRELETQYF
>TRBV11-2
CASSLRAATQETQYF
>TRBV4-3
CASSQGSGRVVDTQYF
>TRBV10-1
CASRLLKSSETQYF
>TRBV2
CASDDLAGGTDTQYF
>TRBV7-5
CARSPLRAVGANVLTF
>TRBV6-1
CASIKRGQETQYF
>TRBV27
CASGPRQWLYGYTF
>TRBV2
CASAEGTMRGELFF
>TRBV5-1
CASRQGTNEKLFF
>TRBV27
CASSSVSGTSGKGFF
>TRBV7-9
CASSAPGQGEQPQHF
>TRBV6-6
CASSYSIQGAKETQYF
>TRBV28
CASSFGLAGGAIYEQYF
>TRBV4-1
CASSHGSTDTQYF
>TRBV11-2
CASSPGVVNTEAFF
>TRBV2
CASRGRPGDMNTEAFF
>TRBV4-1
CASSQERQGDGYTF
>TRBV18
CASSPPSWAGGYTF
>TRBV27
CASSWGLDSTDTQYF
>TRBV10-1
CASSESVARRRGGTEAFF
>TRBV7-3
CASSLTWSGLETQYF
>TRBV18
CASSPPSTEAFF
>TRBV19
CASSIDFQQQSSGNTIYF
>TRBV28
CASSFPGAEGYTF
>TRBV27
CASSSGNYGYTF
>TRBV27
CASSFFQNQPQHF
>TRBV7-2
CASSPSSGTDTQYF